This T cell receptor beta chain was observed in a study of control samples from healthy donors and cancer patients. Generated by immunoSEQ multiplex PCR, the TCRdb table keeps only in-frame clones and is missing some. The sample shows some 150,000 clones, more than 85% of them seen only once. This sequence originates from a man aged 25-40 years in good health. Sequencing input: blood.

The CDR3 loop is CAWTRVLNTEAFF. DNA of the CDR3: TGTGCCTGGACCAGGGTCCTGAACACTGAAGCTTTCTTT. V usage is TRBV30 and J usage is TRBJ1-1; a weak D match, TRBD1 (5 bases). V lost 4 bases, J lost 0 bases, and 9 bases lay in between. The V gene's germline CDR1 is GTSNPN and CDR2 SVGIG (reference sequence). There are 13 residues in the CDR3. The full variable domain, with the rest looked up from reference TRBV30 and TRBJ1-1, is SQTIHQWPATLVQPVGSPLSLECTVEGTSNPNLYWYRQAAGRGLQLLFYSVGIGQISSEVPQNLSASRPQDRQFILSSKKLLLSDSGFYLCAWTRVLNTEAFFGQGTRLTVV.